These T cell receptor beta chains were read from a single sample in a study of blood T cell repertoires in COVID-19. The protocol was immunoSEQ multiplex PCR, while the TCRdb copy is restricted to in-frame clones and leaves out a portion. The data show roughly 290,000 clones, approximately 90% seen once. Material: peripheral blood. The receptors were gathered from a man aged 25 to 40 with acute or convalescent COVID-19. Both conserved end residues are part of each CDR3. D genes are given only for firm matches. Expanded clones are given a class, and other clones once, few, many or no size at all.

V gene	J gene	D gene	clone size	CDR3 protein	CDR3 DNA
TRBV6-6	TRBJ1-4	NA	NA	CASSLSGAGEKLFF	TGTGCCAGCAGTCTATCGGGGGCTGGTGAAAAACTGTTTTTT
TRBV5-1	TRBJ2-1	TRBD2	NA	CASSRTSDSYNEQFF	TGCGCCAGCAGCAGGACTAGCGACTCCTACAATGAGCAGTTCTTC
TRBV4-1	TRBJ1-2	NA	few	CASSQDQAGAFYGYTF	TGCGCCAGCAGCCAAGATCAGGCAGGCGCCTTCTATGGCTACACCTTC
TRBV4-1	TRBJ2-1	NA	NA	CASSSPGRATYNEQFF	TGCGCCAGCAGCAGCCCCGGGCGGGCCACCTACAATGAGCAGTTCTTC
TRBV9	TRBJ1-4	TRBD1	NA	CASSPQGTGGGYEKLFF	TGTGCCAGCAGCCCCCAAGGGACAGGGGGAGGGTATGAAAAACTGTTTTTT
TRBV6-4	TRBJ1-2	NA	once	CASRGQGNYGYTF	TGTGCCAGCAGGGGCCAGGGGAACTATGGCTACACCTTC
TRBV6-5	TRBJ1-1	NA	NA	CASSRLVYTEAFF	TGTGCCAGCAGTCGTCTCGTGTACACTGAAGCTTTCTTT
TRBV9	TRBJ2-1	TRBD2	NA	CASSSRKTSGNNEQFF	TGTGCCAGCAGCTCCAGGAAGACTAGCGGGAACAATGAGCAGTTCTTC
TRBV9	TRBJ2-3	TRBD1	once	CASSVEGQGTGTQYF	TGTGCCAGCAGCGTAGAGGGACAGGGGACAGGTACGCAGTATTTT
TRBV18	TRBJ2-7	TRBD2	NA	CASSAASGKFYEQYF	TGTGCCAGCTCCGCGGCTAGCGGGAAGTTCTACGAGCAGTACTTC
TRBV5-4	TRBJ1-6	TRBD1	few	CASSSVAGTGHSPLHF	TGTGCCAGCAGCTCCGTAGCCGGGACAGGGCACTCACCCCTCCACTTT
TRBV12-3/TRBV12-4	TRBJ2-7	NA	NA	CASSSSLPTEQYF	TGTGCCAGCAGTTCCTCACTACCTACCGAGCAGTACTTC
TRBV6-5	TRBJ1-1	NA	NA	CASSFPGANTEAFF	TGTGCCAGCAGTTTTCCAGGGGCGAACACTGAAGCTTTCTTT
TRBV7-3	TRBJ1-1	NA	NA	CASSLSTGNTEAFF	TGTGCCAGCAGCTTAAGTACCGGGAACACTGAAGCTTTCTTT